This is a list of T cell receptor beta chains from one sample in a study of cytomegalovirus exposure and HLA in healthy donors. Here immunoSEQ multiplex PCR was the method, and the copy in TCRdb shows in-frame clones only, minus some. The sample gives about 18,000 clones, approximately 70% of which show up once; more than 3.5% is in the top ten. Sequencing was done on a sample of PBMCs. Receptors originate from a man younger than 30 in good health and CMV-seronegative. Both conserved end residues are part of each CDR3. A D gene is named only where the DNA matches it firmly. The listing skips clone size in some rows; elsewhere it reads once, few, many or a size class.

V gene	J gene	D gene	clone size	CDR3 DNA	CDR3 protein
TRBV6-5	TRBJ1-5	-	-	TGTGCCAGCAGTTACTCGAACGGTAATCAGCCCCAGCATTTT	CASSYSNGNQPQHF
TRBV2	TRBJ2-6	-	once	TGTGCCAGCAGTGGGGAGGGGGGGCCTGGGGCCAACGTCCTGACTTTC	CASSGEGGPGANVLTF
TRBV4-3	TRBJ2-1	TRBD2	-	TGCGCAAGTGGGCTAGCGGGGCCTAACTCCTACAATGAGCAGTTCTTC	CASGLAGPNSYNEQFF
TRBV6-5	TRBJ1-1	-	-	TGTGCCAGCCAGGTACAGGGAGTAGACACTGAAGCTTTCTTT	CASQVQGVDTEAFF
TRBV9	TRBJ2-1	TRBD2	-	TGTGCCAGCAGCGTAGGGGGACTAGCGTTCGATGAGCAGTTCTTC	CASSVGGLAFDEQFF
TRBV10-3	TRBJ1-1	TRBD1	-	TGTGCCATCAGGGGACAGGGGGAGGGCACTGAAGCTTTCTTT	CAIRGQGEGTEAFF
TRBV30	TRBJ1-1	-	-	TGTGCCTGGGTTGGGGCGGGGGCTTTCTTT	CAWVGAGAFF
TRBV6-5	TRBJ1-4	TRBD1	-	TGTGCCAGCAGTGACGGACAGGGCCGTGAAAAACTGTTTTTT	CASSDGQGREKLFF
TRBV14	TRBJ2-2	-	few	TGTGCCAGCAGCCAATTTAGACTCGGGGAGCTGTTTTTT	CASSQFRLGELFF
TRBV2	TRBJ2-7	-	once	TGTGCCAGCAGGGTCGACAGCTACGAGCAGTACTTC	CASRVDSYEQYF
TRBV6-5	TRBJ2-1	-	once	TGTGCCAGCAGTTATCCCGGGAATGAGCAGTTCTTC	CASSYPGNEQFF
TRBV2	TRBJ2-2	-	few	TGTGCCAGCAGTGACGGCGGGGTTGCACCCGGGGAGCTGTTTTTT	CASSDGGVAPGELFF
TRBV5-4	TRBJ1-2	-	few	TGTGCCAGCAGCCTTGCTCAAGGGAGCTATGGCTACACCTTC	CASSLAQGSYGYTF
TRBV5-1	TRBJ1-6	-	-	TGCGCCAGCAGCTTGGACCCTAGTACTGCGCCCCTCCACTTT	CASSLDPSTAPLHF
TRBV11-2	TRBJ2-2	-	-	TGTGCCAGCACCTCAGCGAAACCCGGGGAGCTGTTTTTT	CASTSAKPGELFF
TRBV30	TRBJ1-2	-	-	TGTGCCTCCCTCAAGGGGGTTGGCTACACCTTC	CASLKGVGYTF
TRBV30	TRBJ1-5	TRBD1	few	TGTGCCTGGAGTCGAGGACAGGGAGGCAATCAGCCCCAGCATTTT	CAWSRGQGGNQPQHF
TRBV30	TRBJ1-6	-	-	TGTGCCTGGAGTGTACAGTCACCCCTCCACTTT	CAWSVQSPLHF
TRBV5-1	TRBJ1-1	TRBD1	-	TGCGCCAGCAGCTTGGGGACAGGGCCCACTGAAGCTTTCTTT	CASSLGTGPTEAFF
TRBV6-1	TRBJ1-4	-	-	TGTGCCAGCTTTCCCTGGACAGCAACTAATGAAAAACTGTTTTTT	CASFPWTATNEKLFF
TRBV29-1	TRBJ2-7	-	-	TGCAGCGCCCGGGATCAGTACTACGAGCAGTACTTC	CSARDQYYEQYF
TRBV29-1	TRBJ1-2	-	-	TGCAGCGTTTGGGGCGGTAACTATGGCTACACCTTC	CSVWGGNYGYTF
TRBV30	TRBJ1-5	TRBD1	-	TGTGCCTGGAGCCCAAGGGGGGACAGGGTTTGGAAAAATCAGCCCCAGCATTTT	CAWSPRGDRVWKNQPQHF
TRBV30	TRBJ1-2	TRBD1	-	TGTGCCTGGAGTGGCCGGGACAGAACGAATCCCATCTATGGCTACACCTTC	CAWSGRDRTNPIYGYTF
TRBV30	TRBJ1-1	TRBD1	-	TGTGCCTGGAAGGTGGCAGGGGGTGTGTGGAACACTGAAGCTTTCTTT	CAWKVAGGVWNTEAFF
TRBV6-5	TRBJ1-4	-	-	TGTGCCAGCAGTGGGGGACACGACGAAAAACTGTTTTTT	CASSGGHDEKLFF
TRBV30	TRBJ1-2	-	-	TGTGCCTGGAGTGTACGGAGGGGCGGAGCCAACTATGGCTACACCTTC	CAWSVRRGGANYGYTF
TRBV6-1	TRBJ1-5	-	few	TGTGCCAGCAGTGACGCTGTGTTCGGTCAGCCCCAGCATTTT	CASSDAVFGQPQHF
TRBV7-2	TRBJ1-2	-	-	TGTGCCAGCAGCGGGTGGGGGGTAAAGATCTATGGCTACACCTTC	CASSGWGVKIYGYTF
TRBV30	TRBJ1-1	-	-	TGTGCCTGGAGTGTACGGGAGAACACTGAAGCTTTCTTT	CAWSVRENTEAFF
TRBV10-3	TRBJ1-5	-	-	TGTGCCACCTGGGACTTTAGCAATCAGCCCCAGCATTTT	CATWDFSNQPQHF
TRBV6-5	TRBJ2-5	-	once	TGTGCCAGCAGTTACTTCGGGACCCAGTACTTC	CASSYFGTQYF
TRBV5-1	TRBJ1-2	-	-	TGCGCCAGCAGCTTGGACGGCGGAAACTATGGCTACACCTTC	CASSLDGGNYGYTF
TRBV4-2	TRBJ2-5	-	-	TGTGCCAGCAGTTCCAGTGGGGGGGGCGGAGAGACCCAGTACTTC	CASSSSGGGGETQYF